The source of this TCR beta chain is a study of Tregs in tolerant kidney transplant recipients. Germline V lookup: CDR1 SSHAT, CDR2 FNYEAQ (reference sequence). The V end lost 5 bases, the J end lost 0 bases, and 8 bases lay between the germline ends. The CDR3 covers 13 residues. Sequenced by immunoSEQ multiplex PCR; TCRdb stores in-frame clones only, minus some. Counted here are 200,000 to 300,000 clones, about 80% occurring once; the ten biggest clones make up around 0.6%. The sequence came from a human donor in good health. Sequenced: CD4+ T cells from blood. V is TRBV7-7 and J is TRBJ2-7; D gene uncertain. CDR3 sequence: CASSRLNSYEQYF. The CDR3 DNA is TGTGCCAGCAGCCGACTGAACTCCTACGAGCAGTACTTC.